A single sample is the source of the 24 T cell receptor beta chains below, sequenced in a study of shared clonotypes between healthy human individuals. Terminally differentiated effector memory CD45RA+ cells were excluded by CCR7 positive selection of CD45RO-negative cells. Generated by immunoSEQ multiplex PCR, the TCRdb table keeps only in-frame clones and is missing some. The sample consists of 2 million to 2.5 million clones, about 92% of them appearing once. The sample was naive CD8+ T cells from PBMCs. The receptors come from a man younger than 35 in good health. Some clones in this sample may be carry-over from other donors' samples.

The CDR3 loop is CATSTREDNYEQYF. In DNA form, the CDR3 reads TGTGCCACCAGCACCCGGGAAGATAACTACGAGCAGTACTTC. The chain recombines TRBV15 with TRBJ2-7, with a weak D call TRBD2 (5 bases). Germline CDR1 reads LNHNV; CDR2 reads YYDKDF (reference sequence). Between the trimmed V and J ends, which lost 4 bases and 3 bases, there was a span of 13 bases. The CDR3 extends over 14 amino acids. Full variable domain (remainder filled in from reference TRBV15 and TRBJ2-7): DAMVIQNPRYQVTQFGKPVTLSCSQTLNHNVMYWYQQKSSQAPKLLFHYYDKDFNNEADTPDNFQSRRPNTSFCFLDIRSPGLGDTAMYLCATSTREDNYEQYFGPGTRLTVT.

A remark on this clone: In the same sample, other DNA sequences code for this CDR3. This chain links TRBV2 with TRBJ1-1; no clear D gene. V lost 8 bases to trimming and J lost 1 base, with 8 bases between them. The CDR3 is made up of 12 amino acids. CDR1 is SNHLY and CDR2 is FYNNEI in the germline V gene. CDR3 DNA sequence: TGTGCCAGCCGGCCGGGGAACACTGAAGCTTTCTTT. This gives the protein CASRPGNTEAFF.

The rearrangement uses TRBV5-1 and TRBJ2-3; the D call may be TRBD1 or TRBD2 (5 bases each). The CDR3 covers 17 residues. V gave up 3 bases and J gave up 1 base, with 18 bases separating them. The germline V gene has CDR1 SGHRS and CDR2 YFSETQ. CDR3 bases: TGCGCCAGCAGCTATACGGGGTACCGAGGGGGCACAGATACGCAGTATTTT. It translates to CASSYTGYRGGTDTQYF. The full variable domain, its missing parts supplied by reference TRBV5-1 and TRBJ2-3, is KAGVTQTPRYLIKTRGQQVTLSCSPISGHRSVSWYQQTPGQGLQFLFEYFSETQRNKGNFPGRFSGRQFSNSRSEMNVSTLELGDSALYLCASSYTGYRGGTDTQYFGPGTRLTVL.

This chain uses TRBV5-6 with TRBJ1-3; tentative D call: TRBD1 (6 bases). V lost 2 bases to trimming and J lost 4 bases, with 13 bases between them. The CDR3 loop spans 15 amino acids. Per the germline V gene, CDR1 is SGHDT and CDR2 is YYEEEE. CDR3 loop: CASSFADSEGNTIYF. The CDR3 DNA reads TGTGCCAGCAGCTTTGCGGACAGCGAGGGAAACACCATATATTTT.

This clone was seen only once. This sequence joins TRBV27 and TRBJ2-4, with 8 bases aligning to TRBD2. Germline V gives CDR1 MNHEY, CDR2 SMNVEV (reference sequence). V lost 6 bases, J lost 0 bases, and 13 bases stayed unmatched. The length of the CDR3 is 18 residues. CDR3 in DNA: TGTGCCAGCAGCCTAAGGCCCTTAGGACTAGCAGCCAAAAACATTCAGTACTTC. Protein: CASSLRPLGLAAKNIQYF.

J is TRBJ2-7 and V is TRBV6-6; D is uncertain. Germline CDR1 MNHNY, CDR2 SVGAGI (reference sequence). V was cut by 0 bases and J by 2 bases, with 14 bases left in between. CDR3 length: 16 amino acids. The CDR3 nucleotides read TGTGCCAGCAGTTACTCCCCGGAAGGAAAGCCCTACGAGCAGTACTTC. Protein: CASSYSPEGKPYEQYF.

The CDR3 DNA sequence: TGTGCCAGCAGCCAAGACTCGCGGGACACCATATATTTT. It encodes CASSQDSRDTIYF. The chain uses TRBV14 and TRBJ1-3; D not resolved. Germline CDR1 is SGHDN and CDR2 is FVKESK. The CDR3 is 13 residues long. V shed 0 bases and J shed 8 bases, with 8 bases lying between them.

This clone was detected only once. This chain links TRBV4-3 with TRBJ2-1; TRBD1 agrees at 8 bases. There are 15 residues in the CDR3. V lost 3 bases, J lost 4 bases, and 5 bases stayed unmatched. Germline CDR1 and CDR2: LGHNA and YSLEER. The CDR3 here is CASSHDRGPYNEQFF. CDR3 in DNA: TGCGCCAGCAGCCACGACAGGGGCCCTTACAATGAGCAGTTCTTC.

The chain recombines TRBV10-2 with TRBJ2-7; D is undetermined. Germline V lookup: CDR1 WSHSY, CDR2 SAAADI. The CDR3 covers 14 residues. V shed 2 bases and J shed 1 base, with 9 bases lying between them. CDR3 amino acids: CASSEGTASYEQYF. Written as DNA, the CDR3 is TGCGCCAGCAGTGAGGGTACAGCGTCCTACGAGCAGTACTTC.

The V gene is TRBV19, the J gene TRBJ1-5, with TRBD1 matching 7 bases. The CDR3 runs 15 residues. The junction had 6 bases not matched to a gene; V was cut back by 7 bases and J by 0 bases. CDR1 LNHDA and CDR2 SQIVND come from the germline V gene (reference sequence). This CDR3 reads CASILYRGSNQPQHF. The CDR3 DNA follows: TGTGCCAGTATCCTTTACAGGGGTAGCAATCAGCCCCAGCATTTT.

The chain recombines TRBV28 with TRBJ2-7, with D perhaps matching TRBD2 (5 bases). Per the germline V gene, CDR1 is MDHEN and CDR2 is SYDVKM. The CDR3 is made up of 15 amino acids. V was pared by 6 bases and J by 4 bases, with 19 bases between. CDR3: CASRGIAQTRYEQYF. In DNA form, the CDR3 reads TGTGCCAGCAGGGGGATAGCGCAAACACGATACGAGCAGTACTTC. Looking up the rest from reference TRBV28 and TRBJ2-7 gives the full variable domain: DVKVTQSSRYLVKRTGEKVFLECVQDMDHENMFWYRQDPGLGLRLIYFSYDVKMKEKGDIPEGYSVSREKKERFSLILESASTNQTSMYLCASRGIAQTRYEQYFGPGTRLTVT.

CDR3 protein: CASSPGGRGNEQFF. The CDR3 DNA is TGTGCCAGCAGCCCTGGGGGTAGGGGCAATGAGCAGTTCTTC. This sequence joins TRBV9 and TRBJ2-1; D may be TRBD1 or TRBD2 (5 bases each). From germline, CDR1 is SGDLS and CDR2 YYNGEE. Trimming removed 4 bases at V and 6 bases at J, with 14 bases between. This CDR3 has 14 amino acids.

This clone was recorded once. This sequence joins TRBV25-1 and TRBJ2-2, with D unclear. Trimming removed 5 bases at V and 1 base at J, with 8 bases between. From germline, CDR1 is MGHDK and CDR2 SYGVNS. The CDR3 spans 14 residues. The chain's CDR3 is CASSQGENTGELFF. The CDR3 bases are TGTGCCAGCAGTCAAGGAGAGAACACCGGGGAGCTGTTTTTT.

This clone was observed once. This rearrangement joins TRBV4-3 to TRBJ2-3; 8 bases are shared with TRBD2. Germline CDR1 is LGHNA and CDR2 is YSLEER. After removal of 3 bases from V and 0 bases from J, the junction contained 5 bases not matched to a gene. The CDR3 sequence is 16 residues long. The CDR3 DNA sequence: TGCGCCAGCAGCCAGGGTAGCGGGATTAGCACAGATACGCAGTATTTT. Protein sequence: CASSQGSGISTDTQYF.

V and J are TRBV4-2 and TRBJ2-7; 15 bases agree with TRBD2. The V gene end was trimmed by 1 base and the J gene end by 0 bases; junction bases not matched to a gene: 1. Germline CDR1 LGHNA, CDR2 YNFKEQ. This CDR3 has 17 residues. This CDR3 reads CASSQGTSGRVSYEQYF. The DNA for the CDR3 is TGTGCCAGCAGCCAAGGGACTAGCGGGAGGGTCTCCTACGAGCAGTACTTC.

This clone occurred once. CDR3 in amino acids: CASSLLAGGDYEQYF. The CDR3 nucleotides read TGTGCCAGCAGTTTACTAGCGGGGGGGGACTACGAGCAGTACTTC. The chain combines TRBV27 with TRBJ2-7, with 12 nucleotides matching TRBD2. This CDR3 spans 15 amino acids. Looked up from germline, CDR1 is MNHEY and CDR2 is SMNVEV (reference sequence). The V and J ends lost 2 bases and 3 bases, in that order; junction bases with no gene match: 2.

The chain has TRBV5-4 and TRBJ1-2; 7 bases map to TRBD1. V was pared by 3 bases and J by 4 bases, with 12 bases of the junction left unmatched. CDR3 length: 16 amino acids. The germline V gene encodes CDR1 SGHNT and CDR2 YYREEE (reference sequence). The CDR3 loop is CASSSVLNRGFYGYTF. The CDR3 coding sequence is TGTGCCAGCAGCTCAGTCCTTAACAGGGGCTTCTATGGCTACACCTTC.

The count of this clone is one. V is TRBV5-1 and J is TRBJ2-7; D gene ambiguous. The germline CDR1 and CDR2 sequences are SGHRS and YFSETQ. V lost 0 bases and J 3 bases, leaving 10 bases between the germline ends. The CDR3 runs 14 residues. The CDR3: CASSLVGPYYEQYF. In nucleotides, the CDR3 is TGCGCCAGCAGCTTGGTTGGGCCGTACTACGAGCAGTACTTC.

Turning to this clone: Other DNA sequences within the sample encode an identical CDR3. The rearrangement joins TRBV28 to TRBJ2-1, with D possibly matching TRBD1 (5 bases). Trimming stripped 8 bases from V and 0 bases from J, with 8 bases between. Germline CDR1 reads MDHEN; CDR2 reads SYDVKM. CDR3 size: 13 residues. CDR3 DNA: TGTGCCAGCTCCGACAGCTCCTACAATGAGCAGTTCTTC. This gives the protein CASSDSSYNEQFF.

The CDR3 DNA reads as TGTGCCAGCAGCTTGCTCCGGGACAGGCAAAGCTACGAGCAGTACTTC. Protein product: CASSLLRDRQSYEQYF. The V and J genes are TRBV5-6 and TRBJ2-7; TRBD1 agrees at 8 bases. Germline lookup yields CDR1 SGHDT and CDR2 YYEEEE. The CDR3 contains 16 residues. Unmatched junction bases numbered 9, after V lost 1 base and J lost 3 bases.

The V gene is TRBV19, the J gene TRBJ2-3; D not certain. This CDR3 contains 13 residues. CDR1 and CDR2 from the germline V gene are LNHDA and SQIVND (reference sequence). The V end lost 3 bases, the J end lost 5 bases, and 9 bases lay between the germline ends. The CDR3 sequence is CASSILREDTQYF. For the CDR3, the DNA is TGTGCCAGTAGTATCTTGCGCGAAGATACGCAGTATTTT.

This CDR3 is CASSQERLAGVNEQYF. The DNA for the CDR3 is TGTGCCAGCAGCCAAGAAAGACTAGCGGGAGTAAACGAGCAGTACTTC. The rearrangement links TRBV14 to TRBJ2-7; the match to TRBD2 covers 12 bases. Unmatched junction bases numbered 5, after V lost 0 bases and J lost 5 bases. Germline CDR1 reads SGHDN; CDR2 reads FVKESK. This CDR3 spans 16 amino acids.

The chain employs TRBV5-6 and TRBJ2-7, with a possible D match to TRBD1 (7 bases). V was cut by 4 bases and J by 2 bases, with 16 bases left in between. CDR1 and CDR2 from the germline V gene are SGHDT and YYEEEE. CDR3 length: 15 residues. This CDR3 is CASSQCGTVTYEQYF. The CDR3 region has the DNA TGTGCCAGCAGCCAGTGCGGGACAGTTACCTACGAGCAGTACTTC.

The chain recombines TRBV27 with TRBJ2-1; 7 positions agree with TRBD2. Unmatched junction bases numbered 13, after V lost 3 bases and J lost 5 bases. The CDR3 extends over 17 amino acids. Germline CDR1 reads MNHEY; CDR2 reads SMNVEV (reference sequence). Here the CDR3 DNA reads TGTGCCAGCAGTTTCCAGACTAGCAGTTGGCTGCACAATGAGCAGTTCTTC. Translation gives CASSFQTSSWLHNEQFF.